These 8 T cell receptor beta chains were all obtained from the same sample, sequenced in a study of cytomegalovirus exposure and HLA in healthy donors (dated by TCRdb to between 2016 and 2019). The method behind the library was the immunoSEQ multiplex PCR assay. For the multiplex PCR, a mixture combining 60 forward primers for TCR Vbeta segments and 13 reverse primers for TCR Jbeta segments was used. What TCRdb holds here is the immuneACCESS table cut down to in-frame rearrangements. Part of the clones is not present; checked against another copy, under half of the missing clones reflect an unresolved V gene, and the others are unexplained. The sample data list about 140,000 clones, and roughly 65% of these were observed just once. 1.6% of the sample is held by the ten biggest clonotypes. The sequenced sample consisted of PBMCs. The origin of the receptors is a young woman in good health and CMV-seronegative.

The chain combines TRBV28 with TRBJ1-5; D is perhaps TRBD1 (5 bases). The CDR3 extends over 15 amino acids. Germline CDR1 reads MDHEN; CDR2 reads SYDVKM. The V end was cut by 2 bases, the J end by 3 bases, with 11 bases between. The CDR3 bases are TGTGCCAGCAGTTTAGCCAGGGAAAACAATCAGCCCCAGCATTTT. Translated: CASSLARENNQPQHF.

This clone came up a few times. V gene TRBV10-3 combines with J gene TRBJ2-6; TRBD1 agrees at 7 bases. The V gene's germline CDR1 is ENHRY and CDR2 SYGVKD. The CDR3 consists of 14 residues. V was pared by 8 bases and J by 7 bases, with 8 bases of the junction left unmatched. The CDR3 nucleotides read TGTGCCATCGTAGACAGGGAAGGAGCCAACGTCCTGACTTTC. Its translation is CAIVDREGANVLTF.

This chain uses TRBV5-1 with TRBJ2-1; 8 bases line up with TRBD2. The germline V gene has CDR1 SGHRS and CDR2 YFSETQ. This CDR3 comprises 18 residues. The V gene end was trimmed by 0 bases and the J gene end by 0 bases; junction bases not matched to a gene: 8. The CDR3 coding sequence is TGCGCCAGCAGCTTGGGGCTAGCGGGCTCCAGCTCCTACAATGAGCAGTTCTTC. This encodes CASSLGLAGSSSYNEQFF.

The chain carries TRBV6-1 and TRBJ1-5, with 9 bases that match TRBD1. This CDR3 comprises 15 residues. From germline, CDR1 is MNHNS and CDR2 SASEGT. The V gene end was trimmed by 5 bases and the J gene end by 4 bases; junction bases not matched to a gene: 6. The CDR3 region is CASSRFGTGNQPQHF. The CDR3 DNA sequence: TGTGCCAGCAGTCGATTTGGGACAGGGAATCAGCCCCAGCATTTT.

The chain links TRBV28 to TRBJ2-2, with 7 bases identical to TRBD2. CDR1 is MDHEN, CDR2 SYDVKM, per germline. Trimming removed 10 bases from V and 1 base from J; junction bases left unmatched: 12. The CDR3 has 16 residues. The CDR3 DNA is TGTGCCACCCAGGGACCATGGGGGGGGAACACCGGGGAGCTGTTTTTT. Amino acid sequence: CATQGPWGGNTGELFF.

The chain employs TRBV5-5 and TRBJ2-5; D remains ambiguous. Germline V gene lookup returns CDR1 SGHKS and CDR2 YYEKEE (reference sequence). Trimming shortened V by 2 bases and J by 5 bases, and 16 bases separated the two germline ends. This CDR3 comprises 15 residues. The CDR3 DNA reads as TGTGCCAGCAGCTTCGAAGCAATTTCCGGGGAGACCCAGTACTTC. Translating gives CASSFEAISGETQYF.

This chain connects TRBV7-8 to TRBJ2-5; 10 bases agree with TRBD2. V lost 6 bases and J lost 2; bases outside the gene matches: 15. CDR1 is SGHVS, CDR2 FQNEAQ, per germline. This CDR3 region has 18 residues. Here the CDR3 reads CASSPLALAGGGQETQYF. In DNA form, the CDR3 reads TGTGCCAGCAGTCCTTTAGCCTTAGCGGGAGGTGGGCAAGAGACCCAGTACTTC.

This clone was seen a few times. The gene calls are TRBV29-1 and TRBJ2-2; D unclear. Between the trimmed V and J ends, which lost 1 base and 1 base, there was a span of 7 bases. The CDR3 spans 14 residues. CDR1 is SQVTM and CDR2 is ANQGSEA in the germline V gene. The DNA for the CDR3 is TGCAGCGTTGAAGTCAGGCGGAACACCGGGGAGCTGTTTTTT. Its protein is CSVEVRRNTGELFF.